What follows are 30 T cell receptor beta chains derived from one specimen sequenced in a study of graft-versus-host responses after intestinal transplantation. These receptors have no identified antigens. The repertoire was sequenced with immunoSEQ multiplex PCR; TCRdb's copy has only in-frame clones and lacks some. Among tens of thousands of clones listed, 92% were seen once. The sample here was unstimulated CD4+ T cells sorted from spleen or lymph node cells, taken before transplant. The receptors come from a human donor who was the organ donor for an intestinal transplant.

This clone was counted once. The chain is built from TRBV27 and TRBJ2-5; 7 bases agree with TRBD1. The CDR3 has 14 amino acids. The germline V gene encodes CDR1 MNHEY and CDR2 SMNVEV (reference sequence). Germline trimming cut 6 bases from V and 0 bases from J; bases unmatched to any gene: 4. This CDR3 reads CASSPTGDQETQYF. The CDR3 region has the DNA TGTGCCAGCAGCCCCACAGGGGACCAAGAGACCCAGTACTTC.

The chain links TRBV7-3 to TRBJ2-1, with 9 bases identical to TRBD2. V gave up 3 bases and J gave up 2 bases; unmatched junction bases: 2. The length of the CDR3 is 15 residues. CDR1 is SGHTA and CDR2 is FQGTGA in the germline V gene. Here the CDR3 DNA reads TGTGCCAGCAGCTTTGCGGGAGGGGCCTACAATGAGCAGTTCTTC. Its protein is CASSFAGGAYNEQFF.

The chain carries TRBV7-2 and TRBJ2-3, with 8 bases that match TRBD2. The CDR3 is 15 residues long. Germline V gene data show CDR1 as SGHTA and CDR2 as FQGNSA. V lost 5 bases, J lost 3 bases, and 7 bases stayed unmatched. The chain's CDR3 is CASSPSGGITDTQYF. CDR3 nucleotides: TGTGCCAGCAGCCCCTCGGGGGGGATAACAGATACGCAGTATTTT.

V is TRBV7-9 and J is TRBJ2-3, with D uncertain. CDR1 is SEHNR and CDR2 is FQNEAQ in the germline V gene (reference sequence). The CDR3 runs to 11 residues. V lost 7 bases and J 5 bases, leaving 7 bases between the germline ends. The CDR3 region has the DNA TGTGCCAGCACCCTTAAAGATACGCAGTATTTT. It codes for CASTLKDTQYF.

The count of this clone is one. An end of the junction does not agree with germline; a read error may underlie this. The rearrangement uses TRBV5-4 and TRBJ1-5, with 9 bases matching TRBD1. Germline-derived CDR1 and CDR2 are SGHNT and YYREEE (reference sequence). The CDR3 runs 17 residues. The CDR3 DNA reads as TGTGCCAGAAGCTTGGTCCACAGGGGGCTCCTTAATCAGCCCCAGCATTTT. This encodes CARSLVHRGLLNQPQHF.

V and J are TRBV5-8 and TRBJ2-7; 10 nucleotides line up with TRBD1. The CDR3 totals 15 residues. Germline V gene lookup returns CDR1 SGHTS and CDR2 YDEGEE. The junction had 9 bases not matched to a gene; V was cut back by 5 bases and J by 4 bases. The CDR3 bases are TGTGCCAGCAGATCCCCCGGGACAGGGGTTTACGAGCAGTACTTC. It yields the protein CASRSPGTGVYEQYF.

The J gene is TRBJ2-1, the V gene TRBV7-2; TRBD2 agrees at 7 bases. Trimming removed 1 base from V and 9 bases from J; junction bases left unmatched: 12. The length of the CDR3 is 16 residues. Germline assignment: CDR1 SGHTA and CDR2 FQGNSA. Here the CDR3 reads CASSLGLWLAVGEQFF. CDR3 nucleotides: TGTGCCAGCAGCTTAGGCCTCTGGCTAGCGGTCGGTGAGCAGTTCTTC.

As for this clone: The germline gene is not matched at one end of the junction; a read error may be the cause. The genes are TRBV11-1 and TRBJ2-7; no clear D. The CDR3 sequence is 11 residues long. Germline V CDR1 and CDR2: SGHAT, FQDESV (reference sequence). The CDR3 region is CASSSQYEQYF. CDR3 sequence (DNA): TGTGCCAGTAGCTCTCAGTACGAGCAGTACTTC.

Only one count was recorded for this clone. J is TRBJ2-5 and V is TRBV5-1, with TRBD1 identical over 7 bases. V was clipped by 5 bases and J by 4 bases; unmatched bases: 2. This CDR3 is 12 amino acids long. Germline loops: CDR1 SGHRS, CDR2 YFSETQ. The CDR3: CASRTGRETQYF. The DNA of the CDR3 is TGCGCCAGCAGGACAGGGCGAGAGACCCAGTACTTC.

This chain links TRBV6-5 with TRBJ1-4; D unclear. Germline-derived CDR1 and CDR2 are MNHEY and SVGAGI. The germline V and J ends were trimmed by 5 bases and 5 bases, with 9 bases remaining between them. This CDR3 has 13 amino acids. CDR3 amino acids: CASSRRLNEKLFF. The CDR3 nucleotides read TGTGCCAGCAGTCGTCGGTTGAATGAAAAACTGTTTTTT.

The chain joins TRBV4-2 to TRBJ1-3, with a tentative D call TRBD1 (5 bases). CDR3 length: 16 amino acids. Germline V gene sequence: CDR1 LGHNA, CDR2 YNFKEQ. V lost 1 base, J lost 0 bases, and 10 bases lay in between. The CDR3 loop is CASSQARVGSGNTIYF. In nucleotides, the CDR3 is TGTGCCAGCAGCCAAGCCAGGGTCGGCTCTGGAAACACCATATATTTT.

V is TRBV20-1 and J is TRBJ2-7, with D unresolved. The CDR3 has 11 residues. The V gene's germline CDR1 is DFQATT and CDR2 SNEGSKA (reference sequence). The germline V and J ends were trimmed by 3 bases and 1 base, with 4 bases remaining between them. The CDR3 is CSARESYEQYF. For the CDR3, the DNA is TGCAGTGCTAGGGAGTCCTACGAGCAGTACTTC.

The chain employs TRBV2 and TRBJ2-6, with D possibly being TRBD1 (6 bases). The CDR3 covers 16 residues. Trimming removed 6 bases at V and 2 bases at J, with 14 bases between. CDR1 is SNHLY and CDR2 is FYNNEI in the germline V gene. This chain's CDR3 is CASSPDRQAGANVLTF. For the CDR3, the DNA is TGTGCCAGCAGCCCCGACAGGCAGGCTGGGGCCAACGTCCTGACTTTC.

This chain connects TRBV10-1 to TRBJ2-1; no reliable D call. Trimming shortened V by 3 bases and J by 2 bases, and 23 bases separated the two germline ends. The CDR3 spans 19 residues. Germline V lookup: CDR1 WNHNN, CDR2 SYGVQD (reference sequence). The CDR3 region has the DNA TGCGCCAGCAGTGAAACCGTCTCCCGGACGAATTATACCTACAATGAGCAGTTCTTC. It is translated as CASSETVSRTNYTYNEQFF.

This clone has more than one count but fewer than ten. The chain couples TRBV19 to TRBJ2-3; 9 nucleotides match TRBD2. This CDR3 comprises 16 residues. Trimming at V came to 3 bases and at J to 3 bases, leaving 7 bases not matched to a gene. Germline CDR1 is LNHDA and CDR2 is SQIVND (reference sequence). CDR3 sequence: CASSMYGTSSTDTQYF. CDR3 sequence (DNA): TGTGCCAGTAGTATGTACGGGACTAGCAGTACAGATACGCAGTATTTT.

The chain combines TRBV28 with TRBJ2-7, with TRBD1 matching over 11 bases. The CDR3 is made up of 15 amino acids. V shed 7 bases, J shed 6 bases, and the junction held 11 bases outside the gene matches. The germline CDR1 and CDR2 sequences are MDHEN and SYDVKM. CDR3 DNA: TGTGCCAGCACCCACGGGACAGGGGGTTCTCTCGAGCAGTACTTC. Protein product: CASTHGTGGSLEQYF. The full variable domain, with the rest looked up from reference TRBV28 and TRBJ2-7, is DVKVTQSSRYLVKRTGEKVFLECVQDMDHENMFWYRQDPGLGLRLIYFSYDVKMKEKGDIPEGYSVSREKKERFSLILESASTNQTSMYLCASTHGTGGSLEQYFGPGTRLTVT.

The CDR3 DNA sequence: TGTGCCAGTGTCACGGGTGCGTCCTCTGGGGCCAACGTCCTGACTTTC. Its translation: CASVTGASSGANVLTF. V usage is TRBV19 and J usage is TRBJ2-6; no firm D call. CDR1 is LNHDA and CDR2 is SQIVND in the germline V gene (reference sequence). This CDR3 has 16 residues. The ends were cut back, 8 bases at V and 0 bases at J, with 14 bases in the middle.

This rearrangement joins TRBV4-1 to TRBJ1-1, with a weak D call TRBD1 (5 bases). Germline V CDR1 and CDR2: MGHRA, YSYEKL. CDR3 length: 15 residues. V was trimmed by 3 bases and J by 1 base, leaving 12 bases between them. CDR3 in DNA: TGCGCCAGCAGCCACCCGGGACTGTCGAACACTGAAGCTTTCTTT. Amino acids: CASSHPGLSNTEAFF.

The genes are TRBV19 and TRBJ2-3, with D unclear. Between the trimmed V and J ends, which lost 7 bases and 6 bases, there was a span of 17 bases. The germline gives CDR1 LNHDA, CDR2 SQIVND (reference sequence). The CDR3 extends over 14 amino acids. Here the CDR3 reads CASTETTLSDTQYF. In DNA form, the CDR3 reads TGTGCCAGTACCGAAACCACGTTGTCGGATACGCAGTATTTT.

V usage is TRBV28 and J usage is TRBJ2-7; possibly TRBD2 for D (5 bases). V lost 6 bases, J lost 2 bases, and 20 bases lay in between. CDR3 size: 16 residues. The germline V gene encodes CDR1 MDHEN and CDR2 SYDVKM. In DNA form, the CDR3 reads TGTGCCAGCAGCTCAGGTAGGGAGAGAGGAGCCTACGAGCAGTACTTC. Its protein is CASSSGRERGAYEQYF. Based on the CDR3 plus reference TRBV28 and TRBJ2-7, the full variable domain is DVKVTQSSRYLVKRTGEKVFLECVQDMDHENMFWYRQDPGLGLRLIYFSYDVKMKEKGDIPEGYSVSREKKERFSLILESASTNQTSMYLCASSSGRERGAYEQYFGPGTRLTVT.

This sequence joins TRBV27 and TRBJ1-5, with a weak D call TRBD1 (5 bases). CDR3 length: 13 residues. Per the germline V gene, CDR1 is MNHEY and CDR2 is SMNVEV (reference sequence). Trimming took 4 bases from V and 5 from J, leaving 9 bases between them. The CDR3 spells CASSWDGYQPQHF. The CDR3 nucleotides are TGTGCCAGCAGTTGGGACGGCTATCAGCCCCAGCATTTT.

V usage is TRBV6-5 and J usage is TRBJ2-2, with D unresolved. The CDR3 is 12 residues long. Deletions cut 6 bases from V and 1 base from J, with 3 bases between. Germline V gene data show CDR1 as MNHEY and CDR2 as SVGAGI. The CDR3 DNA reads TGTGCCAGCAGACAGAACACCGGGGAGCTGTTTTTT. This translates into CASRQNTGELFF.

The chain uses TRBV20-1 and TRBJ2-7; the match to TRBD1 covers 8 bases. V shed 4 bases, J shed 12 bases, and the junction held 8 bases outside the gene matches. Germline V gene data show CDR1 as DFQATT and CDR2 as SNEGSKA (reference sequence). The CDR3 is made up of 11 amino acids. The DNA for the CDR3 is TGCAGTGCTACCCTAGGACAGGGTGGGTACTTC. Translated, it gives CSATLGQGGYF.

The chain recombines TRBV6-5 with TRBJ1-1; tentative D call: TRBD1 (5 bases). V lost 6 bases to trimming and J lost 5 bases, with 16 bases between them. The CDR3 is made up of 14 amino acids. Germline V CDR1 and CDR2: MNHEY, SVGAGI. The CDR3 nucleotides read TGTGCCAGCAGGTCCAGGGCAAAGAGTACTGAAGCTTTCTTT. Amino acid sequence: CASRSRAKSTEAFF.

The V call is TRBV5-1, the J call TRBJ2-2, with TRBD2 identical over 7 bases. With 0 bases clipped from V and 3 bases from J, the junction kept 5 bases outside the gene matches. CDR3 length equals 16 residues. Germline lookup yields CDR1 SGHRS and CDR2 YFSETQ. The CDR3 reads CASSLGAREHTGELFF. In nucleotides, the CDR3 is TGCGCCAGCAGCTTGGGGGCGCGGGAGCACACCGGGGAGCTGTTTTTT.

V is TRBV7-8 and J is TRBJ1-2; D gene uncertain. Trimming pared 1 base from V and 3 bases from J, leaving 9 bases between. Looked up from germline, CDR1 is SGHVS and CDR2 is FQNEAQ. This CDR3 region has 14 residues. The CDR3 is CASSLGQIDYGYTF. In nucleotides, the CDR3 is TGTGCCAGCAGCTTAGGGCAGATCGACTATGGCTACACCTTC.

The chain is built from TRBV18 and TRBJ2-1; TRBD2 matches 15 bases. Germline V lookup: CDR1 KGHSH, CDR2 LQKENI. The ends lost 4 bases at V and 6 bases at J; junction bases unmatched: 7. The CDR3 runs 17 residues. The CDR3 region is CASSQNGLAGGPNEQFF. As DNA, the CDR3 is TGTGCCAGCTCACAAAATGGACTAGCGGGAGGGCCCAATGAGCAGTTCTTC.

This rearrangement joins TRBV5-8 to TRBJ2-3, with TRBD1 as a possible D gene (5 bases). This CDR3 spans 14 amino acids. Trimming took 1 base from V and 0 from J, leaving 6 bases between them. Germline-derived CDR1 and CDR2 are SGHTS and YDEGEE. CDR3 DNA sequence: TGTGCCAGCAGCTTGAGACAGAGCACAGATACGCAGTATTTT. Residues: CASSLRQSTDTQYF.

V usage is TRBV6-5 and J usage is TRBJ2-1; TRBD2 aligns across 11 bases. This CDR3 is 16 amino acids long. CDR1 MNHEY and CDR2 SVGAGI come from the germline V gene. J lost 8 bases, V lost 0 bases, and 6 bases had no gene match. CDR3 sequence reads: CASSYSSGGGHHEQFF. The CDR3 DNA reads as TGTGCCAGCAGTTACTCTAGCGGGGGGGGACATCATGAGCAGTTCTTC.

The chain uses TRBV5-1 and TRBJ1-5; D remains unclear. Trimming shortened V by 1 base and J by 6 bases, and 14 bases separated the two germline ends. Germline assignment: CDR1 SGHRS and CDR2 YFSETQ. The CDR3 runs to 15 residues. The CDR3, as DNA: TGCGCCAGCAGCTTGAGCGGGAGTGCAACTCAGCCCCAGCATTTT. It codes for CASSLSGSATQPQHF.